This passage covers 30 T cell receptor beta chains from one sample sequenced in a study of T cells in Graves' hyperthyroidism and ophthalmopathy. TCR beta CDR3 sequences were amplified from RNA transcripts. First-round RT-PCR with HTBI primers amplified the TCR CDR3 region. Via MiXCR, TCRdb re-called the multiplex PCR reads, giving one row per CDR3 protein. The repertoire consists of approximately 510,000 distinct CDR3 sequences, with roughly 45% occurring once and the leading ten covering about 43%. The sample was peripheral blood or thyroid tissue (not recorded which). The receptors were sampled from an adult woman with Graves' disease, either hyperthyroidism or ophthalmopathy (not recorded which).

The J gene is TRBJ1-5, the V gene TRBV24-1; D gene uncertain. This CDR3 spans 18 amino acids. Germline CDR1 and CDR2: KGHDR and SFDVKD. V dropped 6 bases and J dropped 5 bases, with 25 bases sitting between them. For the CDR3, the DNA is TGTGCCACCAGTTCCCCTTCCGGGGTGAGCGCCGGGGATCAGCCCCAGCATTTT. Translating it yields CATSSPSGVSAGDQPQHF.

This clonotype has just a few counts. DNA of the CDR3: TGTGCCAGCCAGCAGGGGGTTCGAAATAGCAATCAGCCCCAGCATTTT. This translates into CASQQGVRNSNQPQHF. The chain recombines TRBV2 with TRBJ1-5; TRBD1 matches at 7 bases. The germline gives CDR1 SNHLY, CDR2 FYNNEI. The CDR3 loop spans 16 amino acids. V lost 8 bases, J lost 0 bases, and 10 bases stayed unmatched.

The chain recombines TRBV11-2 with TRBJ2-5; TRBD2 matches 7 bases. The V gene's germline CDR1 is SGHAT and CDR2 FQNNGV. CDR3 length equals 12 residues. Trimming took 5 bases from V and 9 from J; bases not matched to a gene: 6. CDR3 amino acids: CASSNGGEAQYF. CDR3 nucleotide sequence: TGTGCCAGCAGCAATGGGGGGGAGGCCCAGTACTTC.

This clonotype was counted a few times. J is TRBJ1-3 and V is TRBV10-3; D gene ambiguous. The V and J ends lost 3 bases and 1 base respectively, with 13 bases between them. Germline assignment: CDR1 ENHRY and CDR2 SYGVKD. CDR3 length: 16 residues. The CDR3 protein is CAISDPGPDSGNTIYF. CDR3 nucleotide sequence: TGTGCCATCAGTGACCCAGGCCCAGATTCTGGAAACACCATATATTTT.

The chain is built from TRBV15 and TRBJ2-7; TRBD1 or TRBD2 may be the D gene (6 bases each). The CDR3 is 14 residues long. V lost 3 bases and J 10 bases, leaving 19 bases between the germline ends. The V gene's germline CDR1 is LNHNV and CDR2 YYDKDF (reference sequence). CDR3 coding DNA: TGTGCCACCAGCAGGTGGGACGGCTCGGGGGCCCAGTACTTC. Translated: CATSRWDGSGAQYF.

This clonotype was seen repeatedly, ten times or more. The chain couples TRBV5-1 to TRBJ2-2; 7 bases line up with TRBD1. The CDR3 length is 13 residues. The J segment lost 5 bases and the V segment lost 4 bases, leaving 2 bases of the junction unmatched. CDR1 and CDR2 (germline): SGHRS, YFSETQ. The CDR3 DNA sequence: TGCGCCAGCAGCGGGACAGAGACCGGGGAGCTGTTTTTT. This translates into CASSGTETGELFF. Combining the CDR3 with reference TRBV5-1 and TRBJ2-2 gives the whole variable domain KAGVTQTPRYLIKTRGQQVTLSCSPISGHRSVSWYQQTPGQGLQFLFEYFSETQRNKGNFPGRFSGRQFSNSRSEMNVSTLELGDSALYLCASSGTETGELFFGEGSRLTVL.

The chain couples TRBV9 to TRBJ1-1, with D tentatively TRBD1 (5 bases). Germline-derived CDR1 and CDR2 are SGDLS and YYNGEE. V lost 0 bases and J 3 bases, leaving 9 bases between the germline ends. The CDR3 covers 14 residues. CDR3 in DNA: TGTGCCAGCAGCGTAGCAGGAGGGGACACTGAAGCTTTCTTT. Translated: CASSVAGGDTEAFF.

A word on this clonotype: A clone one base away is much larger, so this may be a read error. The chain combines TRBV6-1 with TRBJ2-2; D unresolved. Germline CDR1 and CDR2: MNHNS and SASEGT. This CDR3 spans 13 amino acids. The CDR3 sequence is CAGSREPTGELFF. CDR3 bases: TGTGCCGGCAGTAGGGAACCCACCGGGGAGCTGTTTTTT.

V is TRBV29-1 and J is TRBJ2-7; D possibly corresponds to TRBD1 (6 bases). V lost 4 bases and J lost 6, with 13 bases in between. Germline CDR1 SQVTM, CDR2 ANQGSEA. The CDR3 contains 12 residues. CDR3 loop: CSVGGQLGEQYF. For the CDR3, the DNA is TGCAGCGTTGGGGGGCAGCTTGGCGAGCAGTACTTC.

A remark on this clonotype: One end of the junction is discordant with germline, which a read error may explain. CDR3 sequence reads: CASSQRDRSSQPQHF. CDR3 bases: TGTGCCAGCAGCCAGAGGGACAGAAGCAGTCAGCCCCAGCATTTT. This chain connects TRBV5-6 to TRBJ1-5; 7 bases fit TRBD1. Germline values: CDR1 SGHDT, CDR2 YYEEEE. The CDR3 has 15 residues.

The V and J genes are TRBV7-2 and TRBJ1-2; possible D gene TRBD1, 5 bases. CDR3 length: 15 residues. V shed 5 bases and J shed 4 bases, with 17 bases lying between them. CDR1 SGHTA and CDR2 FQGNSA come from the germline V gene. The CDR3 is CASSEAAGRSYGYTF. The CDR3 DNA follows: TGTGCCAGCAGCGAAGCGGCAGGGAGAAGCTATGGCTACACCTTC.

As for this clonotype: Relative to the germline gene, one junction end is altered; a read error may explain this. The chain links TRBV24-1 to TRBJ1-5; no clear D. The CDR3 loop spans 17 amino acids. CDR1 is KGHDR and CDR2 is SFDVKD in the germline V gene. The CDR3, as DNA: TGTGCCAGCAGTTTATCGATAAGCGTAGCTAGCAATCAGCCCCAGCATTTT. This sequence encodes CASSLSISVASNQPQHF.

This sequence joins TRBV25-1 and TRBJ1-5; TRBD1 aligns across 7 bases. The trim removed 4 bases at V and 3 bases at J, leaving 6 bases unmatched. CDR1 is MGHDK and CDR2 is SYGVNS in the germline V gene. The CDR3 length is 15 residues. In DNA, the CDR3 is TGTGCCAGCAGTGCCGAGGGGACAGTCAATCAGCCCCAGCATTTT. This encodes CASSAEGTVNQPQHF.

The chain is built from TRBV6-6 and TRBJ2-2; D possibly corresponds to TRBD2 (5 bases). The V gene lost 4 bases and the J gene lost 6 bases, with 9 bases spanning the gap. From germline, CDR1 is MNHNY and CDR2 SVGAGI (reference sequence). This CDR3 has 13 amino acids. This chain's CDR3 is CASSSRAPGELFF. The DNA of the CDR3 is TGTGCCAGCAGTTCGAGGGCCCCCGGGGAGCTGTTTTTT.

The chain employs TRBV7-2 and TRBJ1-4, with TRBD1 as a possible D gene (5 bases). Germline CDR1 and CDR2: SGHTA and FQGNSA. The CDR3 has 15 amino acids. V was cut by 5 bases and J by 7 bases, with 17 bases left in between. CDR3 amino acids: CASSEDSAPIEKLFF. The CDR3 coding sequence is TGTGCCAGCAGCGAAGACAGCGCCCCAATTGAAAAACTGTTTTTT.

About this clonotype itself: Mismatch with germline at one junction end may stem from a read error. The chain employs TRBV18 and TRBJ1-4; D not resolved. The CDR3 consists of 13 residues. CDR1 and CDR2 from the germline V gene are KGHSH and LQKENI. CDR3: CASSTEPTEKLFF. DNA of the CDR3: TGTGCCAGCTCAACCGAACCAACCGAAAAGCTGTTTTTT.

The chain couples TRBV20-1 to TRBJ2-5; 11 bases line up with TRBD2. Germline loops: CDR1 DFQATT, CDR2 SNEGSKA (reference sequence). The CDR3 totals 16 residues. The trim removed 1 base at V and 4 bases at J, leaving 8 bases unmatched. The chain's CDR3 is CSARASGRIRGETQYF. The CDR3 DNA reads as TGCAGTGCTAGAGCTAGCGGGAGGATTCGAGGAGAGACCCAGTACTTC.

This chain connects TRBV19 to TRBJ1-5; 10 nucleotides line up with TRBD1. The germline CDR1 and CDR2 sequences are LNHDA and SQIVND (reference sequence). CDR3 length: 16 residues. Trimming cost V 11 bases and J 0 bases; bases outside gene matches: 10. CDR3 sequence: CAAGGTGANSNQPQHF. The CDR3 coding sequence is TGTGCCGCAGGCGGGACAGGGGCCAATAGCAATCAGCCCCAGCATTTT.

This clonotype occurred many times. The rearrangement links TRBV10-2 to TRBJ2-5; D may be TRBD1 (6 bases). From germline, CDR1 is WSHSY and CDR2 SAAADI. The V and J ends lost 5 bases and 5 bases respectively, with 12 bases between them. This CDR3 has 13 amino acids. CDR3 protein: CASSQQGGETQYF. For the CDR3, the DNA is TGCGCCAGCAGTCAACAGGGTGGGGAGACCCAGTACTTC.

This rearrangement joins TRBV6-1 to TRBJ2-2; TRBD2 matches at 11 bases. The CDR3 is made up of 15 amino acids. J was trimmed by 6 bases and V by 5 bases; bases with no gene match: 5. CDR1 and CDR2 from the germline V gene are MNHNS and SASEGT. CDR3 residues: CASSKTSGSAGELFF. In nucleotides, the CDR3 is TGTGCCAGCAGTAAAACTAGCGGGAGTGCCGGGGAGCTGTTTTTT.

This clonotype was observed a handful of times. The V gene is TRBV20-1, the J gene TRBJ2-7, with D unclear. Germline V gives CDR1 DFQATT, CDR2 SNEGSKA (reference sequence). The CDR3 extends over 14 amino acids. Trimming took 1 base from V and 3 from J, leaving 13 bases between them. CDR3: CSARGLGLHYEQYF. The CDR3 DNA reads as TGCAGTGCTAGAGGATTAGGATTACACTACGAGCAGTACTTC.

The genes are TRBV10-3 and TRBJ2-6; D possibly matches TRBD1 or TRBD2 (5 bases each). In germline, CDR1 is ENHRY, CDR2 SYGVKD. The V end lost 9 bases, the J end lost 0 bases, and 15 bases lay between the germline ends. There are 16 residues in the CDR3. CDR3 loop: CAIQRDHNSGANVLTF. In nucleotides, the CDR3 is TGTGCCATTCAACGGGACCACAACTCTGGGGCCAACGTCCTGACTTTC.

This clonotype was counted at least ten times. This chain links TRBV4-1 with TRBJ2-7; 8 nucleotides align to TRBD1. CDR1 is MGHRA and CDR2 is YSYEKL in the germline V gene. CDR3 size: 15 residues. The junction had 6 bases not matched to a gene; V was cut back by 3 bases and J by 2 bases. CDR3: CASSQSGTGAYEQYF. The CDR3, as DNA: TGCGCCAGCAGCCAGTCCGGGACAGGTGCCTACGAGCAGTACTTC.

This clonotype was seen only a few times. The chain recombines TRBV29-1 with TRBJ1-1; possibly TRBD1 for D (5 bases). Germline CDR1 is SQVTM and CDR2 is ANQGSEA. The CDR3 runs to 12 residues. V gave up 8 bases and J gave up 0 bases, with 10 bases separating them. The CDR3 is CSIGTMNTEAFF. As DNA, the CDR3 is TGCAGCATTGGGACCATGAACACTGAAGCTTTCTTT.

This clonotype was seen at least ten times. CDR3 nucleotide sequence: TGTGCCAGCAGGATGGTAAATAATCAGCCCCAGCATTTT. It is translated as CASRMVNNQPQHF. This chain uses TRBV6-1 with TRBJ1-5; no clear D gene. Germline V gene lookup returns CDR1 MNHNS and CDR2 SASEGT. Trimming removed 6 bases at V and 4 bases at J, with 10 bases between. The CDR3 spans 13 residues.

The V gene is TRBV6-2 or TRBV6-3, the J gene TRBJ2-5; 9 bases map to TRBD1. J gave up 0 bases and V 7 bases, and 12 bases lay outside the gene matches. The CDR3 runs 17 residues. The germline gives CDR1 MNHEY, CDR2 SVGEGT. The CDR3 nucleotides are TGTGCCAGCACGGATAAACCGACAGGGGGATACCAAGAGACCCAGTACTTC. Protein product: CASTDKPTGGYQETQYF.

Ten or more counts support this clonotype. The chain uses TRBV7-2 and TRBJ2-5; D is undetermined. Germline V CDR1 and CDR2: SGHTA, FQGNSA. The CDR3 loop spans 13 amino acids. Trimming shortened V by 4 bases and J by 5 bases, and 11 bases separated the two germline ends. In DNA form, the CDR3 reads TGTGCCAGCAGCTCCTTGATTCTGGAGACCCAGTACTTC. As protein: CASSSLILETQYF.

Of note for this clonotype: A read error is possible here, since a much larger clone lies one base away. Here the CDR3 omits its conserved ending phenylalanine or tryptophan, so a read error is the likely source. V and J are TRBV2 and TRBJ2-7; tentative D call: TRBD1 (6 bases). CDR3 length: 14 amino acids. V lost 7 bases to trimming and J lost 0 bases, with 13 bases between them. Germline V gene data show CDR1 as SNHLY and CDR2 as FYNNEI. The CDR3 spells CASINRDTSYEQYS. As DNA, the CDR3 is TGTGCCAGCATTAACCGGGACACCTCCTACGAGCAGTACTCC.

This clonotype has a count of ten or more. J is TRBJ1-1 and V is TRBV29-1; no reliable D call. V lost 1 base to trimming and J lost 1 base, with 7 bases between them. Germline assignment: CDR1 SQVTM and CDR2 ANQGSEA. The CDR3 length is 13 residues. CDR3 in DNA: TGCAGCGTTGAAGCCTCCGAGAACACTGAAGCTTTCTTT. This codes for CSVEASENTEAFF.

The chain's CDR3 is CASKEWQINQPQHF. Written as DNA, the CDR3 is TGTGCCTCCAAAGAGTGGCAAATAAATCAGCCCCAGCATTTT. The chain combines TRBV19 with TRBJ1-5; no reliable D call. V was cut by 11 bases and J by 4 bases, with 18 bases left in between. Germline V lookup: CDR1 LNHDA, CDR2 SQIVND (reference sequence). The CDR3 length is 14 residues.